This T cell receptor (beta chain) was recovered during a study of blood T cells in healthy people across ages. Overall study findings and caveats: Diversity of TCR beta correlated strongly with naive T cell percentage.

The CDR3 consists of 13 residues. V lost 5 bases to trimming and J lost 6 bases; unmatched junction nucleotides: 6. Alongside a J-beta primer mix, a sample-barcoded 5' primer served in a second PCR lasting roughly 7 to 11 cycles. Using its own MiXCR run on the 5' RACE reads, TCRdb lists one record per CDR3 protein. The repertoire has more than 700,000 distinct CDR3 sequences, 50% to 65% of them found once; the top ten carry approximately 41%. In regard to this clonotype: Antigen unknown.

This chain uses TRBV12-3 or TRBV12-4 with TRBJ1-2; 7 bases are a match to TRBD1. The source material was blood. This clonotype originated in an older man in good health. CDR3 sequence reads: CASSLTGVNGYTF. The DNA of the CDR3 is TGTGCCAGCAGTCTTACAGGGGTGAATGGCTACACCTTC.